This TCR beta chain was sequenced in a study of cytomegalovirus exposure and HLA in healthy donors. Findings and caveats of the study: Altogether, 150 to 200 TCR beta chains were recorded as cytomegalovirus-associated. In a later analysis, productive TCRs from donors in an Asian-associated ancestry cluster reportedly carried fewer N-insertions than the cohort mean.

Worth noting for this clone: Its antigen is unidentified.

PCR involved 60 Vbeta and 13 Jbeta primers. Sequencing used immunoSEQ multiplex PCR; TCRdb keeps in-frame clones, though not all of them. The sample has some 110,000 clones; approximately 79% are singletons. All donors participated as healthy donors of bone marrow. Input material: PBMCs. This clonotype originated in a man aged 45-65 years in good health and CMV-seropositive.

As DNA, the CDR3 is TGTGCCAGCAGCTCCGAAAGCAGGGTGGCTGGAAACACCATATATTTT. It specifies CASSSESRVAGNTIYF. The V gene is TRBV7-6, the J gene TRBJ1-3, with D perhaps TRBD1 (5 bases). Trimming took off 4 bases at V and 2 bases at J, with 15 bases between the two ends. Per germline, CDR1 SGHVS and CDR2 FNYEAQ. The CDR3 loop spans 16 amino acids. Full variable domain (outside the CDR3, taken from reference TRBV7-6 and TRBJ1-3): GAGVSQSPRYKVTKRGQDVALRCDPISGHVSLYWYRQALGQGPEFLTYFNYEAQQDKSGLPNDRFSAERPEGSISTLTIQRTEQRDSAMYRCASSSESRVAGNTIYFGEGSWLTVV.